This TCR beta chain came from a study of monozygotic twins with inflammatory bowel disease. Comments on this clonotype: Its antigen is not identified.

The CDR3 has 12 residues. Germline V gene sequence: CDR1 DFQATT, CDR2 SNEGSKA (reference sequence). Whole-study findings and limits: Researchers report that IBD patients shared fewer clonotypes with others than healthy twins, especially amid disease activity. No detectable difference in repertoire similarity separated concordant from discordant twins, possibly as a result of limited power. No one strong IBD-associated signal or clonotype was supported.

It was from whole blood, with no T cell sorting, that total RNA was isolated. Following a re-call of the 5' RACE reads, TCRdb has one entry per CDR3 protein and lacks DNA. The listing contains some 170,000 distinct CDR3 sequences. The chain joins TRBV20-1 to TRBJ2-3. The TCR originated in a human donor with ulcerative colitis or Crohn's disease, or a healthy co-twin of an affected twin (not recorded which). Sequenced sample: blood. The CDR3 protein is CSAGAGTDTQYF.